This passage covers 21 T cell receptor beta chains from one sample sequenced in a study of shared clonotypes between healthy human individuals (dated by TCRdb to 2020 to 2021). The library was built by means of the immunoSEQ multiplex PCR assay. The immuneACCESS repertoire file appears here via TCRdb, limited to in-frame rearrangements. These files lack a portion of the clones; in checked studies, under half of the deficit traces to unresolved V genes, and the cause of the others is not known. In this sample the table shows about 680,000 clones, more than 70% of which occur a single time. In total, the top ten clones hold 1.5% to 2% of the sample. The sample was memory CD4+ T cells sorted from blood. The sample's cell subset or site label, decoded: CD45RA-negative fraction. The receptors were gathered from a woman aged 25-40 years in good health.

J is TRBJ2-1 and V is TRBV10-3; D possibly corresponds to TRBD1 (6 bases). Deletions cut 10 bases from V and 4 bases from J, with 8 bases between. Germline V gives CDR1 ENHRY, CDR2 SYGVKD. The CDR3 has 11 amino acids. The CDR3 DNA is TGTGCCACCGGACAGTACAATGAGCAGTTCTTC. Translation gives CATGQYNEQFF.

This rearrangement joins TRBV25-1 to TRBJ1-1; D unresolved. CDR3 length: 12 amino acids. Germline CDR1 MGHDK, CDR2 SYGVNS. The V gene lost 3 bases and the J gene lost 8 bases, with 10 bases spanning the gap. The CDR3 coding sequence is TGTGCCAGCAGTGATCCTAACCGGGAAGCTTTCTTT. It is translated as CASSDPNREAFF.

This clone has a handful of counts. The rearrangement links TRBV6-4 to TRBJ2-5, with TRBD1 identical over 7 bases. Trimming took 4 bases from V and 5 from J; bases not matched to a gene: 10. The CDR3 is 15 amino acids. Germline V CDR1 and CDR2: MRHNA, SNTAGT. Here the CDR3 DNA reads TGTGCCAGCAGTGCCGGAACAGGGGATATGGAGACCCAGTACTTC. This gives the protein CASSAGTGDMETQYF.

The rearrangement uses TRBV28 and TRBJ2-1; 13 bases fit TRBD2. The junction had 8 bases not matched to a gene; V was cut back by 6 bases and J by 0 bases. This CDR3 spans 18 amino acids. Looked up from germline, CDR1 is MDHEN and CDR2 is SYDVKM. CDR3 nucleotides: TGTGCCAGCAGCTCCGGGACTAGCGGGACCAGCTCCTACAATGAGCAGTTCTTC. This codes for CASSSGTSGTSSYNEQFF. The variable domain in full, with the rest retrieved from reference TRBV28 and TRBJ2-1, is DVKVTQSSRYLVKRTGEKVFLECVQDMDHENMFWYRQDPGLGLRLIYFSYDVKMKEKGDIPEGYSVSREKKERFSLILESASTNQTSMYLCASSSGTSGTSSYNEQFFGPGTRLTVL.

The table lists this clone with many counts. The same CDR3 can be traced to other DNA sequences in this sample. V is TRBV11-3 and J is TRBJ2-2; 8 nucleotides agree with TRBD2. Trimming cost V 2 bases and J 3 bases; bases outside gene matches: 2. This CDR3 comprises 15 residues. Germline V gene lookup returns CDR1 SGHNT and CDR2 YENEEA. The CDR3 here is CASSLSGGDTGELFF. The CDR3 DNA follows: TGTGCCAGCAGCTTATCGGGAGGGGACACCGGGGAGCTGTTTTTT.

The sample holds a few counts of this clone. This chain uses TRBV5-1 with TRBJ2-1; D is ambiguous. V lost 1 base to trimming and J lost 5 bases, with 13 bases between them. The CDR3 is 15 residues long. The germline gives CDR1 SGHRS, CDR2 YFSETQ. Written as DNA, the CDR3 is TGCGCCAGCAGCTTGATCCCCGACTCAAACAATGAGCAGTTCTTC. Encoded protein: CASSLIPDSNNEQFF.

The chain has TRBV28 and TRBJ1-1, with unresolved D. Germline V gene sequence: CDR1 MDHEN, CDR2 SYDVKM. V was shortened by 2 bases and J by 5 bases, with 3 bases between the two germline ends. This CDR3 has 11 amino acids. CDR3 bases: TGTGCCAGCAGTTTAATGACTGAAGCTTTCTTT. Residues: CASSLMTEAFF.

This clone came up a few times. The chain links TRBV30 to TRBJ1-1; the D gene is possibly TRBD1 (5 bases). CDR1 is GTSNPN, CDR2 SVGIG, per germline (reference sequence). This CDR3 has 13 amino acids. CDR3 in DNA: TGTGCTTCCGGGGGTTTTCTGGCCACTGAAGCTTTCTTT. It is translated as CASGGFLATEAFF.

This chain joins TRBV19 and TRBJ1-5; 9 bases map to TRBD1. CDR3 length equals 19 residues. Losses at the gene ends were 0 bases for V and 2 bases for J; bases not matched to a gene: 11. Per germline, CDR1 LNHDA and CDR2 SQIVND (reference sequence). This CDR3 is CASSIERTGALRGNQPQHF. The CDR3 DNA reads TGTGCCAGTAGTATAGAAAGGACAGGGGCCCTAAGGGGCAATCAGCCCCAGCATTTT.

In nucleotides, the CDR3 is TGCGCCAGCAGCCAAGCCACGACTAGGGAGCAGTTCTTC. Amino acids: CASSQATTREQFF. This chain connects TRBV4-1 to TRBJ2-1; tentative D call: TRBD2 (6 bases). This CDR3 contains 13 residues. Germline values: CDR1 MGHRA, CDR2 YSYEKL. The germline V and J ends were trimmed by 1 base and 10 bases, with 11 bases remaining between them.

This rearrangement joins TRBV6-1 to TRBJ2-7; tentatively, D is TRBD1 (6 bases). The CDR3 totals 13 residues. In germline, CDR1 is MNHNS, CDR2 SASEGT. V gave up 6 bases and J gave up 7 bases, with 16 bases separating them. The DNA for the CDR3 is TGTGCCAGCAGCGACGGACAGACGGGTGAGCAGTACTTC. Its protein product is CASSDGQTGEQYF.

This clone came up once. The genes are TRBV5-1 and TRBJ2-7; 13 nucleotides agree with TRBD2. The CDR3 consists of 15 residues. Germline V gene lookup returns CDR1 SGHRS and CDR2 YFSETQ. The V and J ends lost 6 bases and 3 bases, in that order; junction bases with no gene match: 6. The CDR3, as DNA: TGCGCCAGCAACCCGGGACTAGCGGGGAACTACGAGCAGTACTTC. The encoded protein is CASNPGLAGNYEQYF.

This clone was detected only a few times. The gene calls are TRBV23-1 and TRBJ1-1; D might be TRBD1 (6 bases). TRBV23-1 is noted as an ORF with a role that remains uncertain. V lost 6 bases and J lost 0, with 11 bases in between. This CDR3 has 14 residues. Written as DNA, the CDR3 is TGCGCCAGCAGCCGGACAGCCATGAACACTGAAGCTTTCTTT. This translates into CASSRTAMNTEAFF.

The chain carries TRBV28 and TRBJ1-5, with 7 bases aligning to TRBD1. The V and J ends lost 1 base and 7 bases, in that order; junction bases with no gene match: 16. In germline, CDR1 is MDHEN, CDR2 SYDVKM. The CDR3 is 18 amino acids. The CDR3 nucleotides are TGTGCCAGCAGTTTATTGCCCGGACAGGTCGAGGCCAGGCAGCCCCAGCATTTT. Translation gives CASSLLPGQVEARQPQHF.

The rearrangement joins TRBV28 to TRBJ2-7, with TRBD2 matching 10 bases. The CDR3 spans 18 residues. Losses at the gene ends were 3 bases for V and 0 bases for J; bases not matched to a gene: 11. Germline-derived CDR1 and CDR2 are MDHEN and SYDVKM. CDR3 sequence (DNA): TGTGCCAGCAGTTTCCTCCGACTAGCGGGCCTGAGCTCCTACGAGCAGTACTTC. It translates to CASSFLRLAGLSSYEQYF.

In its sample, this clone was seen many times. V gene TRBV28 combines with J gene TRBJ2-4; D possibly corresponds to TRBD1 (5 bases). The CDR3 is 12 residues long. V was pared by 6 bases and J by 15 bases, with 18 bases between. Germline V gene lookup returns CDR1 MDHEN and CDR2 SYDVKM. The DNA of the CDR3 is TGTGCCAGCAGCACCCAAACAGGACACGGGTACTTC. This gives the protein CASSTQTGHGYF.

The chain uses TRBV5-6 and TRBJ2-7; TRBD2 matches at 8 bases. The CDR3 spans 16 residues. J lost 3 bases, V lost 4 bases, and 12 bases had no gene match. Germline loops: CDR1 SGHDT, CDR2 YYEEEE. CDR3 nucleotides: TGTGCCAGCAGCGGTCCCTACGGCGGGAGGTTCTACGAGCAGTACTTC. It specifies CASSGPYGGRFYEQYF.

The V gene is TRBV6-5, the J gene TRBJ2-7; no firm D call. Germline CDR1 is MNHEY and CDR2 is SVGAGI. The CDR3 is 12 residues long. Trimming took 5 bases from V and 4 from J, leaving 9 bases between them. The CDR3 sequence: CASSPSEYEQYF. For the CDR3, the DNA is TGTGCCAGCAGTCCGAGCGAATACGAGCAGTACTTC.

This chain joins TRBV19 and TRBJ2-1; 10 bases line up with TRBD1. The CDR3 covers 15 residues. The V gene's germline CDR1 is LNHDA and CDR2 SQIVND (reference sequence). Trimming cost V 6 bases and J 4 bases; bases outside gene matches: 6. The CDR3 DNA reads TGTGCCAGTAGAACTTGGGGACAGGGGTACAATGAGCAGTTCTTC. It yields the protein CASRTWGQGYNEQFF.

This chain links TRBV7-3 with TRBJ2-2; TRBD2 agrees at 7 bases. Germline V gene data show CDR1 as SGHTA and CDR2 as FQGTGA. Trimming removed 4 bases from V and 7 bases from J; junction bases left unmatched: 3. The CDR3 runs to 13 residues. DNA for the CDR3: TGTGCCAGCAGCTCCTGGGAGGGCGGGGAGCTGTTTTTT. It is translated as CASSSWEGGELFF.

This sequence joins TRBV14 and TRBJ2-3; possibly TRBD2 for D (5 bases). The CDR3 is 15 amino acids. Germline lookup yields CDR1 SGHDN and CDR2 FVKESK. Trimming removed 0 bases from V and 6 bases from J, with 13 bases in between. The CDR3 is CASSQDWRVVDTQYF. The CDR3 DNA sequence: TGTGCCAGCAGCCAAGATTGGCGGGTGGTTGATACGCAGTATTTT.